The next 26 T cell receptor beta chains were all read from a single sample in a study of Graves' ophthalmopathy and Graves' hyperthyroidism. From RNA, the CDR3 regions of TCR beta chains were amplified and sequenced. RT-PCR in the first round used HTBI primers; a second-round multiplex PCR followed. TCRdb re-called the multiplex PCR reads through MiXCR, storing one row per CDR3 protein. In the table there are roughly 610,000 distinct CDR3 sequences, 22% of which are singletons. Material for sequencing was peripheral blood. The receptor source for this set is a woman younger than 35 with stable Graves' hyperthyroidism. Some clones in this sample may be carry-over from other donors' samples.

This clonotype was recorded many times. The rearrangement uses TRBV20-1 and TRBJ1-1; 9 bases align to TRBD1. V gave up 0 bases and J gave up 3 bases; unmatched junction bases: 2. CDR3 length equals 14 residues. The germline CDR1 and CDR2 sequences are DFQATT and SNEGSKA (reference sequence). The CDR3, as DNA: TGCAGTGCTAGAGATACAGGGGGCTACACTGAAGCTTTCTTT. Protein: CSARDTGGYTEAFF.

This clonotype has a count of ten or more. This sequence joins TRBV19 and TRBJ2-5; no firm D call. The CDR3 consists of 11 residues. V was pared by 3 bases and J by 7 bases, with 6 bases between. The V gene's germline CDR1 is LNHDA and CDR2 SQIVND (reference sequence). CDR3 sequence: CASSMTGTQYF. DNA for the CDR3: TGTGCCAGTAGTATGACCGGGACCCAGTACTTC.

In its sample, this clonotype was seen many times. The J gene is TRBJ2-5, the V gene TRBV18; D gene unclear. Germline V lookup: CDR1 KGHSH, CDR2 LQKENI. CDR3 length: 14 amino acids. V lost 2 bases and J 5 bases, leaving 12 bases between the germline ends. In nucleotides, the CDR3 is TGTGCCAGCTCACCATTGAGTAGCCGGGAGACCCAGTACTTC. This gives the protein CASSPLSSRETQYF.

Only a few counts were recorded for this clonotype. The rearrangement uses TRBV3-1 and TRBJ1-1; D not certain. V dropped 1 base and J dropped 1 base, with 7 bases sitting between them. CDR3 length equals 14 residues. The V gene's germline CDR1 is LGHDT and CDR2 YNNKEL (reference sequence). The CDR3 protein is CASSQVSANTEAFF. For the CDR3, the DNA is TGTGCCAGCAGCCAAGTTTCGGCGAACACTGAAGCTTTCTTT.

The V and J genes are TRBV6-2 or TRBV6-3 and TRBJ1-6, with a weak D call TRBD1 (5 bases). V gave up 0 bases and J gave up 8 bases, with 5 bases separating them. This CDR3 comprises 13 residues. Germline values: CDR1 MNHEY, CDR2 SVGEGT. The DNA for the CDR3 is TGTGCCAGCAGTTACTCGGGGGATTCACCCCTCCACTTT. It translates to CASSYSGDSPLHF.

This clonotype came up many times. The V gene is TRBV6-1, the J gene TRBJ2-1; D might be TRBD2 (6 bases). V gave up 4 bases and J gave up 9 bases, with 10 bases separating them. The CDR3 consists of 12 residues. Germline V gives CDR1 MNHNS, CDR2 SASEGT. The CDR3 nucleotides are TGTGCCAGCAGTGCTACTAGCTTTGAGCAGTTCTTC. Amino acids: CASSATSFEQFF.

V is TRBV6-2 or TRBV6-3 and J is TRBJ2-7; possible D gene TRBD1, 5 bases. V was clipped by 6 bases and J by 0 bases, with 15 bases between them. CDR1 MNHEY and CDR2 SVGEGT come from the germline V gene. The CDR3 runs to 15 residues. The CDR3 sequence is CASSITGPISYEQYF. The DNA for the CDR3 is TGTGCCAGCAGCATCACAGGTCCGATCTCCTACGAGCAGTACTTC.

A few counts support this clonotype. This chain uses TRBV12-3 or TRBV12-4 with TRBJ1-5, with 10 bases that match TRBD1. V shed 5 bases and J 9 bases; nucleotides not matched to a gene: 10. The CDR3 has 15 residues. The CDR3 region has the DNA TGTGCCAGCAGTGCCGGGACAGGGGTTCGGAGGCCCCAGCATTTT. It specifies CASSAGTGVRRPQHF.

This clonotype was detected ten times or more. This may be a read error, as it is one base from a much larger clone. The chain joins TRBV28 to TRBJ1-1, with D uncertain. This CDR3 contains 13 residues. Germline loops: CDR1 MDHEN, CDR2 SYDVKM. The DNA for the CDR3 is TGTGCCATTCTCGGACCGGGAGGAACTGAAGCTTGCTTT. Its protein product is CAILGPGGTEACF.

Ten or more counts support this clonotype. The chain couples TRBV30 to TRBJ1-1, with D maybe TRBD1 (5 bases). CDR1 GTSNPN and CDR2 SVGIG come from the germline V gene (reference sequence). The CDR3 has 13 residues. Trimming took off 7 bases at V and 1 base at J, with 13 bases between the two ends. CDR3 bases: TGTGCCTACACCGGGACCTCGAACACTGAAGCTTTCTTT. Its protein is CAYTGTSNTEAFF.

This clonotype was observed at least ten times. This chain connects TRBV15 to TRBJ2-4; the match to TRBD1 covers 8 bases. Per the germline V gene, CDR1 is LNHNV and CDR2 is YYDKDF (reference sequence). This CDR3 is 18 amino acids long. Germline trimming cut 0 bases from V and 3 bases from J; bases unmatched to any gene: 10. CDR3 in amino acids: CATSREGDQGAVKNIQYF. As DNA, the CDR3 is TGTGCCACCAGCAGAGAAGGGGACCAGGGGGCGGTCAAAAACATTCAGTACTTC.

The chain carries TRBV5-1 and TRBJ1-5, with D possibly being TRBD1 (5 bases). CDR1 and CDR2 from the germline V gene are SGHRS and YFSETQ. The CDR3 spans 15 residues. The germline V and J ends were trimmed by 0 bases and 3 bases, with 10 bases remaining between them. The DNA of the CDR3 is TGCGCCAGCAGCTTGGAGGCAGGGCTCAATCAGCCCCAGCATTTT. It specifies CASSLEAGLNQPQHF.

The gene calls are TRBV7-2 and TRBJ1-2; D remains ambiguous. The CDR3 extends over 12 amino acids. CDR1 is SGHTA, CDR2 FQGNSA, per germline. The V end lost 3 bases, the J end lost 6 bases, and 8 bases lay between the germline ends. The CDR3 loop is CASSFGVNGYTF. The CDR3 nucleotides are TGTGCCAGCAGCTTTGGTGTTAATGGCTACACCTTC.

This clonotype appeared many times. The rearrangement joins TRBV6-2 or TRBV6-3 to TRBJ2-2; D possibly matches TRBD1 or TRBD2 (5 bases each). The germline V gene encodes CDR1 MNHEY and CDR2 SVGEGT. The CDR3 contains 18 residues. V lost 0 bases to trimming and J lost 6 bases, with 20 bases between them. The CDR3: CASSYSPPHVRGAGELFF. The CDR3 DNA is TGTGCCAGCAGTTACTCGCCCCCCCATGTGAGGGGCGCCGGGGAGCTGTTTTTT.

This clonotype was counted many times. The chain has TRBV27 and TRBJ2-2; no firm D call. The V gene lost 3 bases and the J gene lost 0 bases, with 5 bases spanning the gap. This CDR3 has 14 residues. Looked up from germline, CDR1 is MNHEY and CDR2 is SMNVEV (reference sequence). CDR3: CASSLLPNTGELFF. CDR3 sequence (DNA): TGTGCCAGCAGTTTGCTGCCGAACACCGGGGAGCTGTTTTTT.

The rearrangement joins TRBV20-1 to TRBJ2-5, with a possible D match to TRBD2 (6 bases). The length of the CDR3 is 13 residues. Germline V gene data show CDR1 as DFQATT and CDR2 as SNEGSKA (reference sequence). Between the trimmed V and J ends, which lost 3 bases and 7 bases, there was a span of 15 bases. CDR3 bases: TGCAGTGCTAGGGGGGGACCGCTACCGACCCAGTACTTC. It specifies CSARGGPLPTQYF.

There are many counts of this clonotype. V is TRBV12-3 or TRBV12-4 and J is TRBJ2-4; D perhaps matches TRBD2 (7 bases). CDR3 size: 13 residues. The germline V and J ends were trimmed by 1 base and 14 bases, with 15 bases remaining between them. CDR3 protein: CASSLGPGGVKYF. DNA of the CDR3: TGTGCCAGCAGTTTAGGACCGGGGGGCGTTAAGTACTTC.

This clonotype was detected ten times or more. This chain joins TRBV6-2 or TRBV6-3 and TRBJ1-5; 8 bases agree with TRBD1. The CDR3 covers 18 residues. Germline CDR1 MNHEY, CDR2 SVGEGT. Losses at the gene ends were 4 bases for V and 1 base for J; bases not matched to a gene: 12. Here the CDR3 DNA reads TGTGCCAGCAGTTCAAGAGCCAACAGGGGGAAGAGCAATCAGCCCCAGCATTTT. Translating gives CASSSRANRGKSNQPQHF.

This clonotype was seen ten or more times. V is TRBV30 and J is TRBJ1-2; no firm D call. CDR3 size: 11 residues. Germline V gene lookup returns CDR1 GTSNPN and CDR2 SVGIG (reference sequence). The germline V and J ends were trimmed by 4 bases and 11 bases, with 14 bases remaining between them. The CDR3 reads CAWTVGVGYTF. The CDR3 nucleotides read TGTGCCTGGACTGTAGGAGTCGGGTACACCTTC.

This clonotype was picked up a small number of times. The junction departs from the called germline gene at one end, perhaps through a read error. This chain connects TRBV6-7 to TRBJ2-2; D is perhaps TRBD1 (6 bases). TRBV6-7 is noted as an ORF with a role that remains uncertain. This CDR3 is 16 amino acids long. CDR3 region: CASITTGHPYTWELFF. Here the CDR3 DNA reads TGTGCCAGCATCACCACGGGACATCCGTACACCTGGGAGCTGTTTTTT.

V is TRBV27 and J is TRBJ1-1, with TRBD1 as a possible D gene (5 bases). Trimming shortened V by 9 bases and J by 0 bases, and 17 bases separated the two germline ends. Germline V gene sequence: CDR1 MNHEY, CDR2 SMNVEV (reference sequence). The CDR3 covers 15 residues. The CDR3 DNA reads TGTGCCAGTCGTCCGGGGGTTAGAATGAACACTGAAGCTTTCTTT. This gives the protein CASRPGVRMNTEAFF.

This clonotype came up many times. V is TRBV28 and J is TRBJ2-5; 7 positions match TRBD1. Germline V gives CDR1 MDHEN, CDR2 SYDVKM. J gave up 2 bases and V 7 bases, and 7 bases lay outside the gene matches. This CDR3 is built from 14 residues. The CDR3 nucleotides read TGTGCCAGCATAAGCTCAGGGGGACAAGAGACCCAGTACTTC. Residues: CASISSGGQETQYF.

This clonotype appeared many times. V usage is TRBV20-1 and J usage is TRBJ1-2; D gene uncertain. V was pared by 6 bases and J by 8 bases, with 13 bases between. CDR1 and CDR2 from the germline V gene are DFQATT and SNEGSKA (reference sequence). The CDR3 consists of 11 residues. CDR3 region: CSAGRSGGYTF. Written as DNA, the CDR3 is TGCAGTGCGGGAAGGTCGGGGGGCTACACCTTC.

To note about this clonotype: A read error may be the cause here, since a much bigger clone is one base away. Likely a read error: the CDR3 ends without its conserved phenylalanine or tryptophan. V is TRBV29-1 and J is TRBJ1-2, with 7 bases identical to TRBD1. CDR1 and CDR2 (germline): SQVTM, ANQGSEA. Trimming cost V 1 base and J 1 base; bases outside gene matches: 3. The CDR3 extends over 14 amino acids. CDR3 bases: TGCAGCGTTGAAGGACAGGGTATTAACTATGGCTACACCCTC. Protein product: CSVEGQGINYGYTL.

This clonotype was counted many times. The chain joins TRBV2 to TRBJ2-7; 7 bases match TRBD2. The CDR3 spans 16 residues. Trimming took 5 bases from V and 2 from J; bases not matched to a gene: 12. Per the germline V gene, CDR1 is SNHLY and CDR2 is FYNNEI. In DNA, the CDR3 is TGTGCCAGCAGTCCCACCCCAGGGCTAGCGGCCTACGAGCAGTACTTC. This codes for CASSPTPGLAAYEQYF.

This clonotype was seen repeatedly, ten times or more. V and J are TRBV6-1 and TRBJ1-2, with D tentatively TRBD1 (5 bases). The V and J ends lost 8 bases and 4 bases respectively, with 11 bases between them. Germline lookup yields CDR1 MNHNS and CDR2 SASEGT. The CDR3 length is 12 residues. The CDR3 bases are TGTGCCAGCGGGGGGGTTATCTATGGCTACACCTTC. It yields the protein CASGGVIYGYTF.